This TCR beta chain was captured in a study of CD8+CD57+ T cells in acquired aplastic anemia. Study-wide background: Isolated CD4+ and CD8+ cells, once sorted, yielded DNA averaging roughly 3.4 ug. Overall study results and limits: It was found that almost 30 CD8+ CDR3 sequences were shared between patients and controls.

Germline CDR1 SNHLY, CDR2 FYNNEI. There are 12 residues in the CDR3. The J segment lost 9 bases and the V segment lost 6 bases, leaving 2 bases of the junction unmatched. Genomic DNA acted as the template from which TCR beta VDJ combination and CDR3 sequence profiling were carried out. Each CDR3 protein gets one entry after TCRdb re-called the reads with MiXCR. The data show roughly 420,000 distinct CDR3 sequences, with about two thirds seen just once and under 5% held by the top ten. Details on this clonotype: What it binds is unknown.

This receptor was obtained from a human donor in good health, serving as a control. This sequence joins TRBV2 and TRBJ2-1, with 10 bases lining up with TRBD2. Sequencing input: sorted CD4+, CD8+, or CD8+CD57+ T cells (not recorded which) from PBMCs. The chain's CDR3 is CASSTSGIEQFF. As DNA, the CDR3 is TGTGCCAGCAGCACTAGCGGGATTGAGCAGTTCTTC.